This is a list of T cell receptor beta chains from one sample in a study of graft-versus-host responses after intestinal transplantation. No antigens are known for them. Measured with immunoSEQ multiplex PCR; TCRdb has only the in-frame clones, and not every one. The table has more than 65,000 clones, 90% seen once; the top ten hold about 1.3%. Material: unstimulated CD8+ T cells sorted from spleen or lymph node cells, obtained before intestinal transplant. The receptor source for this set is a human donor who received an intestinal transplant. Each CDR3 is given with its conserved first and last residue. Fields, in order: CDR3 DNA, CDR3 protein, clone size, V gene, D gene, J gene, CDR3 length. D genes are given only for firm matches. Size is stated for part of the rows, as once, few or many counts, or as a class when the clone is expanded.

DNA: TGTGCCAGCAGCTTGGTCGGACAGCGCCAAGAGACCCAGTACTTC; CDR3: CASSLVGQRQETQYF; size: once; V: TRBV5-6; D: .; J: TRBJ2-5; length: 15
DNA: TGTGCCAGCAGCCATGAGGGTAACTATGGCTACACCTTC; CDR3: CASSHEGNYGYTF; size: .; V: TRBV6-5; D: .; J: TRBJ1-2; length: 13
DNA: TGTGCCAGCAGTAAGGGGAGGCGGAATGAGCAGTTCTTC; CDR3: CASSKGRRNEQFF; size: .; V: TRBV2; D: .; J: TRBJ2-1; length: 13
DNA: TGTGCCAGCAGTTACGCGGGGGGCAGGTACGAGCAGTACTTC; CDR3: CASSYAGGRYEQYF; size: .; V: TRBV6-5; D: TRBD2; J: TRBJ2-7; length: 14
DNA: TGTGCCAGCAGTGCTAGGGGGTATGAAGCTTTCTTT; CDR3: CASSARGYEAFF; size: once; V: TRBV2; D: .; J: TRBJ1-1; length: 12
DNA: TGTGCCAGCAGCCCCAGGCTAGGACAGGATTGGGAGACCCAGTACTTC; CDR3: CASSPRLGQDWETQYF; size: .; V: TRBV9; D: TRBD1; J: TRBJ2-5; length: 16
DNA: TGTGCCAGTAGGGGAAGGGGTGGGGAGACCCAGTACTTC; CDR3: CASRGRGGETQYF; size: once; V: TRBV19; D: .; J: TRBJ2-5; length: 13
DNA: TGTGCCAGCAGTTACTCCGCGGGGGCTGATGGCTACACCTTC; CDR3: CASSYSAGADGYTF; size: few; V: TRBV6-5; D: .; J: TRBJ1-2; length: 14
DNA: TGTGCCAGCAGCTCTAACACTGAAGCTTTCTTT; CDR3: CASSSNTEAFF; size: .; V: TRBV5-4; D: .; J: TRBJ1-1; length: 11
DNA: TGTGCCAGTAGTATAGGATTCCCAGGGGAGACCCAGTACTTC; CDR3: CASSIGFPGETQYF; size: once; V: TRBV19; D: .; J: TRBJ2-5; length: 14
DNA: TGTGCCAGCAGTTACGGACAGACTGAAGCTTTCTTT; CDR3: CASSYGQTEAFF; size: .; V: TRBV6-6; D: .; J: TRBJ1-1; length: 12
DNA: TGTGCCAATATAGGGACTAGCGGGGGACCTTACGAGCAGTACTTC; CDR3: CANIGTSGGPYEQYF; size: .; V: TRBV2; D: TRBD2; J: TRBJ2-7; length: 15
DNA: TGCAGCGTAGGGGTTGGACAGGGCAATCAGCCCCAGCATTTT; CDR3: CSVGVGQGNQPQHF; size: once; V: TRBV29-1; D: TRBD1; J: TRBJ1-5; length: 14
DNA: TGTGCCAGCACCTTAGGAGGGAAGTTGTCCCTCTATGGCTACACCTTC; CDR3: CASTLGGKLSLYGYTF; size: .; V: TRBV5-5; D: .; J: TRBJ1-2; length: 16
DNA: TGTGCCAGCAGCTTGGAGGCAGGGAACCGCTACGAGCAGTACTTC; CDR3: CASSLEAGNRYEQYF; size: once; V: TRBV5-6; D: .; J: TRBJ2-7; length: 15
DNA: TGCGCCAGCAGCCCAATTCTAGCGGGGTTATACGAGCAGTACTTC; CDR3: CASSPILAGLYEQYF; size: .; V: TRBV4-1; D: TRBD2; J: TRBJ2-7; length: 15